This T cell receptor (beta chain) was recorded in a study of cytotoxic CD8 clonotypes in ibrutinib-treated CLL. The study, taken as a whole, reports: Baseline values of clonality outstripped age-matched healthy donors and followed circulating CD8+ T-cell counts. Public clonotypes were rare and shrank or held steady on treatment.

Target depth was 1 in 200,000 to 1 in 1 million T cells, about 10x per clonotype. Using immunoSEQ multiplex PCR, the repertoire was profiled, and TCRdb retains in-frame clones only, with some absent. The sample has 58,000 or so clones; roughly 59% are singletons. In the case of this clone: Antigen: not known. The sample contains more than one DNA sequence encoding this CDR3.

CDR1 SGDLS and CDR2 YYNGEE come from the germline V gene. The length of the CDR3 is 13 residues. The V and J ends lost 0 bases and 1 base respectively, with 3 bases between them. This sample comprised PBMCs, obtained after 12 months of ibrutinib treatment. The rearrangement uses TRBV9 and TRBJ2-3, with unresolved D. This clonotype was obtained from a human donor with chronic lymphocytic leukemia. The CDR3 spells CASSVGGTDTQYF. The DNA of the CDR3 is TGTGCCAGCAGCGTAGGGGGCACAGATACGCAGTATTTT.